The 9 T cell receptor beta chains below come from one sample, sequenced in a study of blood T cells in healthy people across ages. Sample-barcoded 5' priming and a J-beta primer mix drove a second PCR of about 6 to 12 cycles. TCRdb re-called the 5' RACE reads with MiXCR, one entry per CDR3 protein. Here the sample spans about 1 million distinct CDR3 sequences, roughly 45% being singletons. Sequenced input: blood. All receptors come from an older woman in good health.

This clonotype was detected a few times. A read error may be the cause here, since a much bigger clone is one base away. This chain joins TRBV29-1 and TRBJ2-1, with TRBD2 matching over 8 bases. From germline, CDR1 is SQVTM and CDR2 ANQGSEA. The CDR3 runs 14 residues. The junction had 15 bases not matched to a gene; V was cut back by 4 bases and J by 13 bases. The CDR3 DNA reads as TGCAGCGTTGGCCCAGCGGGAGTTGGGGAGACCCAGTTCTTC. Its translation is CSVGPAGVGETQFF.

This clonotype was seen a single time. V and J are TRBV14 and TRBJ1-5; D remains ambiguous. The CDR3 is 12 residues long. Trimming pared 0 bases from V and 8 bases from J, leaving 5 bases between. Germline CDR1 and CDR2: SGHDN and FVKESK. CDR3 in DNA: TGTGCCAGCAGCCAAGACGGGAAGCCCCAGCATTTT. Amino acid sequence: CASSQDGKPQHF.

This clonotype was detected a few times. The chain links TRBV20-1 to TRBJ1-6; D might be TRBD1 (6 bases). This CDR3 has 15 residues. The V end was cut by 6 bases, the J end by 7 bases, with 19 bases between. Germline V gene lookup returns CDR1 DFQATT and CDR2 SNEGSKA (reference sequence). The CDR3: CSATAGVSGNSPLHF. The DNA of the CDR3 is TGCAGTGCAACCGCAGGGGTTTCGGGGAATTCACCCCTCCACTTT.

The V gene is TRBV9, the J gene TRBJ2-7; 7 nucleotides line up with TRBD2. The CDR3 consists of 14 residues. The trim removed 3 bases at V and 3 bases at J, leaving 6 bases unmatched. The germline V gene encodes CDR1 SGDLS and CDR2 YYNGEE. CDR3 bases: TGTGCCAGCAGCGAGAGCGGGGCAAGCTACGAGCAGTACTTC. It specifies CASSESGASYEQYF.

The V gene is TRBV10-3, the J gene TRBJ2-7; 9 nucleotides match TRBD2. The length of the CDR3 is 17 residues. CDR1 and CDR2 (germline): ENHRY, SYGVKD. J lost 2 bases, V lost 0 bases, and 8 bases had no gene match. The CDR3 sequence: CAISESTSGSSPYEQYF. The CDR3 nucleotides read TGTGCCATCAGTGAGTCGACTAGCGGTAGCAGCCCCTACGAGCAGTACTTC.

Concerning this clonotype: Just one base apart from a much larger clone, this may be a read error. V usage is TRBV4-2 and J usage is TRBJ2-5, with D perhaps TRBD2 (6 bases). The CDR3 is 14 amino acids. Germline CDR1 is LGHNA and CDR2 is YNFKEQ. CDR3 nucleotides: TGTGCCAGCAGCCAAGTTGGTACTAGCCCGACCCGGTACTTC. Its translation: CASSQVGTSPTRYF.

This clonotype was seen a few times. V and J are TRBV7-9 and TRBJ2-3, with 14 bases aligning to TRBD2. This CDR3 region has 15 residues. Germline V CDR1 and CDR2: SEHNR, FQNEAQ (reference sequence). The J segment lost 6 bases and the V segment lost 5 bases, leaving 4 bases of the junction unmatched. As DNA, the CDR3 is TGTGCCAGCAGCGGGGGGACTAGCGGGAGTGATACGCAGTATTTT. Protein: CASSGGTSGSDTQYF.

The chain recombines TRBV3-1 with TRBJ2-2; D is possibly TRBD1 (6 bases). Germline V gives CDR1 LGHDT, CDR2 YNNKEL (reference sequence). The CDR3 is 14 amino acids. V gave up 1 base and J gave up 5 bases, with 8 bases separating them. The CDR3 loop reads CASSQVRGTGELFF. The CDR3, as DNA: TGTGCCAGCAGCCAAGTTAGGGGGACCGGGGAGCTGTTTTTT.

This clonotype was seen once. The chain carries TRBV12-3 or TRBV12-4 and TRBJ2-1, with D tentatively TRBD1 (6 bases). V lost 6 bases, J lost 2 bases, and 20 bases lay in between. This CDR3 is built from 17 residues. This CDR3 reads CASRIGTGTPTYNEQFF. The CDR3 DNA sequence: TGTGCCAGCAGGATTGGAACCGGGACACCTACCTACAATGAGCAGTTCTTC.